Shown below are 22 T cell receptor beta chains from a single sample sequenced in a study of T cells in Graves' hyperthyroidism and ophthalmopathy. Amplification of TCR beta CDR3 regions was performed using RNA transcripts as template. HTBI primers drove first-round RT-PCR of the TCR CDR3. TCRdb fed the multiplex PCR reads into MiXCR, producing one record per CDR3 protein. The sample holds some 370,000 distinct CDR3 sequences, over 12% seen once. The sample taken for sequencing was blood. The receptors were sampled from a man aged 50 to 59 with Graves' ophthalmopathy.

This clonotype was observed a handful of times. The chain couples TRBV29-1 to TRBJ2-7, with TRBD2 identical over 11 bases. The ends lost 7 bases at V and 0 bases at J; junction bases unmatched: 8. Germline lookup yields CDR1 SQVTM and CDR2 ANQGSEA. The CDR3 covers 15 residues. The CDR3 sequence is CSGAGTSGRSYEQYF. As DNA, the CDR3 is TGCAGCGGGGCCGGGACTAGCGGCCGCTCCTACGAGCAGTACTTC.

This clonotype was seen ten or more times. In nucleotides, the CDR3 is TGTGCCAGCAGCTTCGGGGACAGGGTAGGGGAGACCCAGTACTTC. Translated: CASSFGDRVGETQYF. This chain links TRBV7-8 with TRBJ2-5, with 9 bases aligning to TRBD1. The V gene end was trimmed by 3 bases and the J gene end by 5 bases; junction bases not matched to a gene: 7. Germline V lookup: CDR1 SGHVS, CDR2 FQNEAQ. The length of the CDR3 is 15 residues.

There are many counts of this clonotype. CDR3: CASSFAGGLSYNEQFF. DNA for the CDR3: TGTGCCAGCAGCTTCGCAGGGGGCCTATCCTACAATGAGCAGTTCTTC. This chain connects TRBV7-9 to TRBJ2-1; 8 bases are a match to TRBD1. The germline V gene encodes CDR1 SEHNR and CDR2 FQNEAQ (reference sequence). With 3 bases clipped from V and 1 base from J, the junction kept 5 bases outside the gene matches. CDR3 size: 16 residues.

The chain recombines TRBV9 with TRBJ2-7; 7 nucleotides align to TRBD2. J lost 2 bases, V lost 2 bases, and 4 bases had no gene match. The CDR3 extends over 14 amino acids. In germline, CDR1 is SGDLS, CDR2 YYNGEE. CDR3 loop: CASSVRAGPYEQYF. CDR3 nucleotide sequence: TGTGCCAGCAGCGTTCGAGCGGGACCCTACGAGCAGTACTTC.

This sequence joins TRBV20-1 and TRBJ2-5, with TRBD2 matching 11 bases. The V and J ends lost 2 bases and 4 bases, in that order; junction bases with no gene match: 15. The CDR3 has 18 residues. Looked up from germline, CDR1 is DFQATT and CDR2 is SNEGSKA (reference sequence). CDR3 nucleotides: TGCAGTGCTAGAACCCCGTCCGCCCTAGCGGGAGGTCTAGAGACCCAGTACTTC. Its translation is CSARTPSALAGGLETQYF.

CDR3 in DNA: TGTGCCAGCAGTGAGGGTAGGACCCCTTACAATGAGCAGTTCTTC. Encoded protein: CASSEGRTPYNEQFF. The chain uses TRBV2 and TRBJ2-1; D ambiguous. Per germline, CDR1 SNHLY and CDR2 FYNNEI. This CDR3 is built from 15 residues. Trimming stripped 3 bases from V and 4 bases from J, with 13 bases between.

A few counts support this clonotype. The V call is TRBV5-8, the J call TRBJ2-1; perhaps TRBD2 as D (6 bases). Germline loops: CDR1 SGHTS, CDR2 YDEGEE. Trimming took 2 bases from V and 2 from J, leaving 11 bases between them. The CDR3 runs 15 residues. CDR3 region: CASSLYGGTYNEQFF. Here the CDR3 DNA reads TGTGCCAGCAGCTTATACGGGGGAACCTACAATGAGCAGTTCTTC.

This chain joins TRBV3-1 and TRBJ2-3; TRBD2 agrees at 8 bases. There are 15 residues in the CDR3. Germline CDR1 and CDR2: LGHDT and YNNKEL (reference sequence). Unmatched junction bases numbered 7, after V lost 2 bases and J lost 6 bases. This CDR3 reads CASSQRAGATDTQYF. CDR3 nucleotides: TGTGCCAGCAGCCAAAGAGCGGGGGCAACGGATACGCAGTATTTT.

The chain combines TRBV19 with TRBJ1-1; 8 bases match TRBD1. The V gene end was trimmed by 4 bases and the J gene end by 4 bases; junction bases not matched to a gene: 14. The length of the CDR3 is 17 residues. From germline, CDR1 is LNHDA and CDR2 SQIVND (reference sequence). In nucleotides, the CDR3 is TGTGCCAGTAGTACCCTTCGGACAGGGCGGTGGGTCACTGAAGCTTTCTTT. It is translated as CASSTLRTGRWVTEAFF.

The chain joins TRBV4-1 to TRBJ2-3, with D perhaps matching TRBD2 (5 bases). The CDR3 is made up of 17 amino acids. V lost 1 base to trimming and J lost 0 bases, with 14 bases between them. Germline lookup yields CDR1 MGHRA and CDR2 YSYEKL. CDR3 residues: CASSQGGMRTSTDTQYF. As DNA, the CDR3 is TGCGCCAGCAGCCAAGGAGGGATGCGGACTAGCACAGATACGCAGTATTTT.

This clonotype was observed many times. The chain combines TRBV6-1 with TRBJ2-7; 9 positions agree with TRBD2. The CDR3 contains 15 residues. Per germline, CDR1 MNHNS and CDR2 SASEGT. V gave up 8 bases and J gave up 3 bases; unmatched junction bases: 11. CDR3 sequence: CASGQGSGSRYEQYF. In DNA form, the CDR3 reads TGTGCCAGCGGCCAAGGTAGCGGGAGCCGCTACGAGCAGTACTTC.

This clonotype was picked up many times. The rearrangement links TRBV5-1 to TRBJ2-1, with TRBD2 identical over 16 bases. The CDR3 extends over 19 amino acids. The germline gives CDR1 SGHRS, CDR2 YFSETQ. V was clipped by 4 bases and J by 1 base; unmatched bases: 8. The CDR3 sequence is CASSPTPGLAGGSYNEQFF. For the CDR3, the DNA is TGCGCCAGCAGCCCAACTCCGGGACTAGCGGGAGGGTCCTACAATGAGCAGTTCTTC.

This clonotype was seen ten or more times. V usage is TRBV7-8 and J usage is TRBJ2-7; TRBD1 matches at 9 bases. This CDR3 has 14 amino acids. Germline trimming cut 1 base from V and 5 bases from J; bases unmatched to any gene: 3. Germline V lookup: CDR1 SGHVS, CDR2 FQNEAQ. The CDR3 protein is CASSLGTGVDEQYF. CDR3 bases: TGTGCCAGCAGCTTAGGGACAGGGGTTGACGAGCAGTACTTC.

The rearrangement uses TRBV19 and TRBJ1-1; D gene unclear. Trimming shortened V by 0 bases and J by 10 bases, and 12 bases separated the two germline ends. Germline V lookup: CDR1 LNHDA, CDR2 SQIVND (reference sequence). The CDR3 has 13 amino acids. The DNA for the CDR3 is TGTGCCAGTAGTATAGATCTGTGGGCTGGAGCTTTCTTT. Residues: CASSIDLWAGAFF.

This clonotype was seen many times. The chain combines TRBV29-1 with TRBJ2-3; D perhaps matches TRBD2 (5 bases). The V end was cut by 7 bases, the J end by 1 base, with 12 bases between. CDR1 and CDR2 (germline): SQVTM, ANQGSEA. The CDR3 extends over 13 amino acids. CDR3 DNA sequence: TGCAGCGGCAAATGGAGGCGCACAGATACGCAGTATTTT. It codes for CSGKWRRTDTQYF.

This chain connects TRBV19 to TRBJ2-4; 11 bases line up with TRBD2. This CDR3 is built from 18 residues. Germline V gene data show CDR1 as LNHDA and CDR2 as SQIVND (reference sequence). V lost 10 bases and J lost 0; bases outside the gene matches: 14. CDR3 sequence (DNA): TGTGCCAATCCCCCGGGACTAGCGGACCCGCTAGCCAAAAACATTCAGTACTTC. Its translation is CANPPGLADPLAKNIQYF.

This clonotype occurred many times. This chain connects TRBV7-9 to TRBJ2-7; 8 nucleotides match TRBD1. Germline values: CDR1 SEHNR, CDR2 FQNEAQ (reference sequence). V lost 3 bases and J lost 6; bases outside the gene matches: 16. This CDR3 region has 17 residues. CDR3: CASSFDPNTGTGLEQYF. DNA of the CDR3: TGTGCCAGCAGCTTTGATCCCAATACCGGGACAGGCCTCGAGCAGTACTTC.

This clonotype was observed many times. The gene calls are TRBV4-1 and TRBJ2-7; 10 bases align to TRBD1. The germline V gene has CDR1 MGHRA and CDR2 YSYEKL. The V gene end was trimmed by 4 bases and the J gene end by 7 bases; junction bases not matched to a gene: 7. The CDR3 is 14 amino acids. The CDR3 region is CASSLRGQGWEQYF. For the CDR3, the DNA is TGCGCCAGCAGCCTGCGGGGACAGGGGTGGGAGCAGTACTTC.

The sample holds many counts of this clonotype. V and J are TRBV5-1 and TRBJ1-6, with 9 nucleotides matching TRBD1. From germline, CDR1 is SGHRS and CDR2 YFSETQ. The J segment lost 7 bases and the V segment lost 3 bases, leaving 2 bases of the junction unmatched. The CDR3 consists of 14 residues. Written as DNA, the CDR3 is TGCGCCAGCAGCTGGACAGGGGTAAATTCACCCCTCCACTTT. Protein: CASSWTGVNSPLHF.

This clonotype was seen at least ten times. This sequence joins TRBV4-1 and TRBJ1-2, with 7 bases lining up with TRBD1. Germline V gene lookup returns CDR1 MGHRA and CDR2 YSYEKL. J was trimmed by 4 bases and V by 0 bases; bases with no gene match: 8. The CDR3 contains 16 residues. CDR3 region: CASSQDGRQGSYGYTF. In DNA form, the CDR3 reads TGCGCCAGCAGCCAAGATGGACGACAGGGTAGCTATGGCTACACCTTC.

This clonotype was seen ten or more times. The chain uses TRBV20-1 and TRBJ1-2; TRBD1 matches 7 bases. Per germline, CDR1 DFQATT and CDR2 SNEGSKA (reference sequence). The CDR3 is 13 amino acids. V dropped 1 base and J dropped 5; count of bases not matched to a gene: 4. CDR3 loop: CSARARGQYGYTF. The CDR3 DNA follows: TGCAGTGCTAGAGCTAGGGGGCAATATGGCTACACCTTC.

There are many counts of this clonotype. The V and J genes are TRBV7-2 and TRBJ2-3, with D perhaps matching TRBD2 (7 bases). Between the trimmed V and J ends, which lost 5 bases and 2 bases, there was a span of 14 bases. This CDR3 region has 15 residues. Germline V gene data show CDR1 as SGHTA and CDR2 as FQGNSA. The CDR3 DNA follows: TGTGCCAGCAGCCCCCAGGGGACTACCACAGATACGCAGTATTTT. This translates into CASSPQGTTTDTQYF.